This TCR beta chain is drawn from a study of blood T cell repertoires in COVID-19. The CDR3 is 15 residues long. The ends lost 6 bases at V and 4 bases at J; junction bases unmatched: 9. Germline-derived CDR1 and CDR2 are SGHRS and YFSETQ. Measured with immunoSEQ multiplex PCR; TCRdb has only the in-frame clones, and not every one. Counted here are about 150,000 clones, 76% occurring once; the ten biggest clones make up more than 3%. Material for sequencing was peripheral blood. The chain recombines TRBV5-1 with TRBJ2-2, with 7 nucleotides matching TRBD1. The clonotype was recovered from a woman aged 80 or older with acute or convalescent COVID-19. CDR3 nucleotides: TGCGCCAGCACCTTTTCGACAGGGTCCACCGGGGAGCTGTTTTTT. Residues: CASTFSTGSTGELFF.